This T cell receptor (beta chain) emerged from a study of T cells expressing NK-cell markers. Across the whole study: Repertoires of TCR beta were obtained from T cells sorted as CD3+CD56+NKG2C+, CD3+CD56+NKG2C- and CD3+CD56-NKG2C+.

Production of TCR beta cDNA relied on 5'RACE template switching with UMIs. TCRdb reprocessed the 5' RACE reads; each CDR3 protein has one entry and no DNA is given. This sample's clone table lists 550,000 or so distinct CDR3 sequences. Germline lookup yields CDR1 KGHDR and CDR2 SFDVKD. This CDR3 has 15 amino acids. The sample consisted of blood T cells: a sorted CD56 or NKG2C T cell subset, CD4+ or CD8+ T cells, or bulk PBMC T cells (not recorded which). This clonotype was sampled from a man between 18 and 35 years old in good health. The chain has TRBV24-1 and TRBJ2-2; without DNA, the TCRdb call of TRBD2 cannot be checked. The CDR3 loop is CATSDPSMSLGELFF.